These T cell receptor beta chains were read from a single sample in a study of T-cell reconstitution after alpha-beta-depleted transplantation in children. TCRdb independently ran MiXCR on the PCR reads; one entry per CDR3 protein. In the table there are 190,000 or so distinct CDR3 sequences, around 7% of which are singletons. The sample here was PBMCs from the stem cell graft donor, taken from the stem cell graft. These receptors were taken from a human donor who donated a stem cell graft to a child with Wiskott-Aldrich syndrome. Both conserved end residues are part of each CDR3. The D gene is left open where the match is weak. Part of the rows lack a size; the others show once, few, many or a class for expanded clones.

d_call: NA; cdr3_length: 15; clone_size: few; j_call: TRBJ1-6; v_call: TRBV11-2; cdr3_aa: CASSFDRFISSPLHF; cdr3_nt: TGTGCCAGCAGCTTCGACAGGTTTATAAGTTCACCCCTCCACTTT
d_call: TRBD1; cdr3_length: 15; clone_size: many; j_call: TRBJ1-1; v_call: TRBV10-3; cdr3_aa: CAIKSGQGAGTEAFF; cdr3_nt: TGTGCCATCAAATCAGGACAGGGGGCTGGCACTGAAGCTTTCTTT
d_call: NA; cdr3_length: 15; clone_size: many; j_call: TRBJ2-5; v_call: TRBV3-1; cdr3_aa: CASSPHLAGPETQYF; cdr3_nt: TGTGCCAGCAGCCCACACCTGGCGGGGCCAGAGACCCAGTACTTC
d_call: NA; cdr3_length: 17; clone_size: NA; j_call: TRBJ2-4; v_call: TRBV11-3; cdr3_aa: CASSLVDMWTAKNIQYF; cdr3_nt: TGTGCCAGCAGCTTAGTGGATATGTGGACAGCCAAAAACATTCAGTACTTC
d_call: NA; cdr3_length: 16; clone_size: many; j_call: TRBJ2-5; v_call: TRBV15; cdr3_aa: CATSRDPKAEKETQYF; cdr3_nt: TGTGCCACCAGCAGAGATCCCAAAGCAGAGAAAGAGACCCAGTACTTC
d_call: NA; cdr3_length: 13; clone_size: many; j_call: TRBJ1-5; v_call: TRBV3-1; cdr3_aa: CASSPRALVPQHF; cdr3_nt: TGTGCCAGCAGCCCCCGGGCCCTCGTGCCCCAGCATTTT
d_call: TRBD1; cdr3_length: 17; clone_size: many; j_call: TRBJ2-7; v_call: TRBV12-3/TRBV12-4; cdr3_aa: CASSLAGQGEVGYEQYF; cdr3_nt: TGTGCCAGCAGTTTAGCCGGCCAGGGGGAAGTTGGTTACGAGCAGTACTTC
d_call: NA; cdr3_length: 17; clone_size: few; j_call: TRBJ2-6; v_call: TRBV2; cdr3_aa: CTSSDYRESNGANVLTF; cdr3_nt: TGTACCAGCAGTGACTACAGGGAATCGAACGGGGCCAACGTCCTGACTTTC
d_call: NA; cdr3_length: 16; clone_size: many; j_call: TRBJ2-5; v_call: TRBV12-3/TRBV12-4; cdr3_aa: CASSLVSPGGKETQYF; cdr3_nt: TGTGCCAGCAGTTTGGTTAGTCCCGGCGGGAAGGAGACCCAGTACTTC
d_call: TRBD1; cdr3_length: 15; clone_size: many; j_call: TRBJ1-5; v_call: TRBV5-5; cdr3_aa: CASFDSRDRNQPQHF; cdr3_nt: TGTGCCAGCTTCGACAGTAGGGACAGAAATCAGCCCCAGCATTTT